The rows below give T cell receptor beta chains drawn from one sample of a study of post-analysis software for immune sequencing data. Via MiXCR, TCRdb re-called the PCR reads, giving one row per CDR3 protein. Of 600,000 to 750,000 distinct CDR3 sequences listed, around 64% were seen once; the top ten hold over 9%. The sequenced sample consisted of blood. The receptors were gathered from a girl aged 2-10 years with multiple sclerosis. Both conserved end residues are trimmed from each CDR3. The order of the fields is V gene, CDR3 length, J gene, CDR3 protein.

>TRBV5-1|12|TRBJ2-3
ASSWGAGTDTQY
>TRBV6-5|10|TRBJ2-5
ASRRPKETQY
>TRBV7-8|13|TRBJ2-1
ASSYQGTGYNEQF
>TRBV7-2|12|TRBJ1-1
ASSRVWVNTEAF
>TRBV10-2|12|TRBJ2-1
ASRSMAVRNEQF
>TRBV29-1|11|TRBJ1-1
SVGGGLETQAF
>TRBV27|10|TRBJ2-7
ASSTPGYEQY
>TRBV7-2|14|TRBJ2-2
ASSYHTSGITGELF
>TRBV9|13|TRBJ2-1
ASSYLGDGYNEQF
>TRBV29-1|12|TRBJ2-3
SANPGHVTDTQY
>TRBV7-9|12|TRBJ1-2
ASSARGANYGYT
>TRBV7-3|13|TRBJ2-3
ASSLTAGGQDTQY
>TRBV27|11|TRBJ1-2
ASSSIGPEGYT
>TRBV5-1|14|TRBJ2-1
ASSLGVSGSFGEQF
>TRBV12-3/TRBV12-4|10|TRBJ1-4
ASSLSNEKLF
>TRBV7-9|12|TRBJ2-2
ASSSGPGTGELF
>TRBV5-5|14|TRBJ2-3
ASSRKGQQLTDTQY
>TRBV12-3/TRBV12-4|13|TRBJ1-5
ASSLGDRADQPQH
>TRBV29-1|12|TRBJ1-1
SVARGGANTEAF
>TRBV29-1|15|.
SVGIPPKTGTGSEQY
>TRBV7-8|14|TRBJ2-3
ASSLWARDGRDTQY
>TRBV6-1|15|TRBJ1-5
ASSAGTGYDSNQPQH
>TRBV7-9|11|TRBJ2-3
ASSLAKTDTQY
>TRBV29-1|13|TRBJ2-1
SVPSRFTTYNEQF
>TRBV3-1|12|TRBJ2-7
ASSQVEGTGEQY
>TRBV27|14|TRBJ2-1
ASSFTAGSTYNEQF
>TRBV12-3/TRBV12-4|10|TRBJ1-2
ASSQGPGGYT
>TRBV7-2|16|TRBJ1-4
ASSLPGRISPTNEKLF
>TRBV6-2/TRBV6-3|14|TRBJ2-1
ASSYGTSGNHNEQF
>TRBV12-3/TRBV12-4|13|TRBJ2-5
ASSLGTARDETQY
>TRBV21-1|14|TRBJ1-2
ASSKKTGGFDYGYT
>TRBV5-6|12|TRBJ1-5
ASSDGTGAQPQH
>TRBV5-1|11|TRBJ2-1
ASSFRQGWEQF
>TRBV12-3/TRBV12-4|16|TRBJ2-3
ASSLEFMGQGAVDTQY
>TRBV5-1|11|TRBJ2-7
ASSYDISYEQY
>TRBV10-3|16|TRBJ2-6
ANSRWTALSYGANVLT
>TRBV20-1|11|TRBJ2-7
SAGTTFDNERY
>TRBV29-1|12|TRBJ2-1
SVEPRTAYNEQF
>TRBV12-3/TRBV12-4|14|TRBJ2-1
ASSRHGASGKIEQF
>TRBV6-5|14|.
VSSTPRVSGTYEQY
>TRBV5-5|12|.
ASSRGGLGYEQY
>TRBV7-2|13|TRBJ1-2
ASSLPGQGDYGYT
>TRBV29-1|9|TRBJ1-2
SVEEGGGYT
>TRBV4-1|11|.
ASSQEVSETQY
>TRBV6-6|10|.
ASSGEPYEQY
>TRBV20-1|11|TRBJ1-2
SASQTATYGYT
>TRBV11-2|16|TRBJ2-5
ASSLDREGPVLGETQY
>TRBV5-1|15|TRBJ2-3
ASATNSRGIDTDTQY
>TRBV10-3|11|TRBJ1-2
AIRGSTNYGYT
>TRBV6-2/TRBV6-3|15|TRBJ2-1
ASNDEGGPTGGNEQF